The 4 T cell receptor beta chains reported below all come from one sample, sequenced in a study of T-cell reconstitution after alpha-beta-depleted transplantation in children. Preparation of the TCRbeta library used unique molecular identifiers. TCRdb reprocessed the PCR reads via MiXCR and lists one record per CDR3 protein. The table has around 450,000 distinct CDR3 sequences, roughly a tenth seen once. Sequences were derived from PBMCs, sampled before TCRalphabeta/CD19-depleted stem cell transplant. These receptors all come from a child aged 2 to 15 with inherited bone marrow failure, due to receive a stem cell transplant.

This clonotype has just a few counts. This chain links TRBV5-1 with TRBJ2-5, with D tentatively TRBD2 (5 bases). The CDR3 extends over 14 amino acids. Trimming removed 2 bases at V and 5 bases at J, with 13 bases between. Germline values: CDR1 SGHRS, CDR2 YFSETQ. The CDR3 nucleotides read TGCGCCAGCAGCTTACTAGTTGGATATGAGACCCAGTACTTC. This codes for CASSLLVGYETQYF.

At least ten counts were recorded for this clonotype. The CDR3 region is CASSLTGTSVGNEQFF. The CDR3 coding sequence is TGTGCCAGCAGCTTAACCGGGACTAGCGTCGGTAATGAGCAGTTCTTC. The rearrangement uses TRBV7-9 and TRBJ2-1; 10 bases align to TRBD2. Losses at the gene ends were 2 bases for V and 7 bases for J; bases not matched to a gene: 8. This CDR3 is built from 16 residues. Germline-derived CDR1 and CDR2 are SEHNR and FQNEAQ (reference sequence).

This clonotype was detected a few times. CDR3 in amino acids: CASSLEDKETQYF. The CDR3 nucleotides are TGTGCCAGCAGCTTGGAGGACAAAGAGACCCAGTACTTC. The J gene is TRBJ2-5, the V gene TRBV5-4; D is possibly TRBD1 (5 bases). CDR3 length: 13 residues. Germline CDR1 and CDR2: SGHNT and YYREEE (reference sequence). The ends were cut back, 0 bases at V and 3 bases at J, with 6 bases in the middle.

In this sample, this clonotype turned up a few times. The rearrangement joins TRBV6-5 to TRBJ2-1; weak D call: TRBD2 (6 bases). The CDR3 loop spans 13 amino acids. Between the trimmed V and J ends, which lost 4 bases and 10 bases, there was a span of 14 bases. Germline lookup yields CDR1 MNHEY and CDR2 SVGAGI. CDR3 nucleotides: TGTGCCAGCAGTTCCGACGGCGGGGTCGAGCAGTTCTTC. Its translation is CASSSDGGVEQFF.